The 23 T cell receptor beta chains below all came from one sample that was sequenced in a study of T cell responses to AZD1222 COVID-19 vaccine. Some clones are missing from TCRdb's copy, which holds only in-frame ones; the method was immunoSEQ multiplex PCR. The sample yields 110,000 or so clones, more than 75% seen once. Sample: peripheral blood, taken on day 0 of AZD1222 vaccination. The receptors originated from an adult in good health.

The chain joins TRBV6-4 to TRBJ1-6; D possibly corresponds to TRBD1 (6 bases). CDR1 and CDR2 (germline): MRHNA, SNTAGT. The CDR3 is made up of 15 amino acids. V was cut by 2 bases and J by 5 bases, with 10 bases left in between. Here the CDR3 reads CASSDGRTDNSPLHF. The CDR3, as DNA: TGTGCCAGCAGTGACGGGCGGACAGATAATTCACCCCTCCACTTT.

V usage is TRBV7-8 and J usage is TRBJ1-1, with 9 nucleotides matching TRBD1. Trimming removed 5 bases from V and 1 base from J; junction bases left unmatched: 8. Germline CDR1 reads SGHVS; CDR2 reads FQNEAQ. This CDR3 region has 16 residues. The chain's CDR3 is CASSPMPGQGNTEAFF. CDR3 nucleotide sequence: TGTGCCAGCAGCCCTATGCCGGGACAGGGGAACACTGAAGCTTTCTTT.

This chain joins TRBV16 and TRBJ1-2, with 10 positions matching TRBD1. V dropped 5 bases and J dropped 4; count of bases not matched to a gene: 4. The CDR3 has 14 amino acids. Germline V gene data show CDR1 as KGHSY and CDR2 as FQNENV. Written as DNA, the CDR3 is TGTGCCAGCAGCGGACAGGGGGTGGCCTATGGCTACACCTTC. It translates to CASSGQGVAYGYTF. The entire variable domain, with the rest obtained from reference TRBV16 and TRBJ1-2, is as follows: GEEVAQTPKHLVRGEGQKAKLYCAPIKGHSYVFWYQQVLKNEFKFLISFQNENVFDETGMPKERFSAKCLPNSPCSLEIQATKLEDSAVYFCASSGQGVAYGYTFGSGTRLTVV.

In this sample, this clone turned up once. This rearrangement joins TRBV5-4 to TRBJ2-2; tentatively, D is TRBD1 (6 bases). Trimming removed 5 bases from V and 1 base from J, with 9 bases in between. Germline CDR1 and CDR2: SGHNT and YYREEE (reference sequence). The CDR3 contains 14 residues. CDR3 loop: CASRLDRNTGELFF. The CDR3 DNA reads as TGTGCCAGCAGACTGGACAGGAACACCGGGGAGCTGTTTTTT.

V gene TRBV20-1 combines with J gene TRBJ1-1; no clear D. In germline, CDR1 is DFQATT, CDR2 SNEGSKA (reference sequence). This CDR3 is built from 11 residues. CDR3 sequence reads: CCIAVGTEAFF. Written as DNA, the CDR3 is TGCTGCATTGCGGTGGGCACTGAAGCTTTCTTT.

The chain carries TRBV16 and TRBJ1-1; tentative D call: TRBD1 (5 bases). CDR3 size: 12 residues. V lost 4 bases and J lost 9, with 12 bases in between. Germline V CDR1 and CDR2: KGHSY, FQNENV. This chain's CDR3 is CASSRQEGKAFF. CDR3 DNA sequence: TGTGCCAGCAGCCGCCAGGAGGGGAAAGCTTTCTTT.

The chain has TRBV7-9 and TRBJ1-1, with D perhaps TRBD1 (6 bases). The germline V and J ends were trimmed by 2 bases and 0 bases, with 7 bases remaining between them. Germline values: CDR1 SEHNR, CDR2 FQNEAQ (reference sequence). There are 14 residues in the CDR3. The CDR3 sequence: CASSLRGMNTEAFF. For the CDR3, the DNA is TGTGCCAGCAGCTTAAGGGGGATGAACACTGAAGCTTTCTTT. The full variable domain, with the rest looked up from reference TRBV7-9 and TRBJ1-1, is DTGVSQNPRHKITKRGQNVTFRCDPISEHNRLYWYRQTLGQGPEFLTYFQNEAQLEKSRLLSDRFSAERPKGSFSTLEIQRTEQGDSAMYLCASSLRGMNTEAFFGQGTRLTVV.

This chain links TRBV5-6 with TRBJ2-1; D call uncertain. CDR3 length: 14 amino acids. Trimming removed 2 bases at V and 9 bases at J, with 15 bases between. Germline V gene sequence: CDR1 SGHDT, CDR2 YYEEEE. CDR3 region: CASSFNRLASEQFF. The CDR3 DNA sequence: TGTGCCAGCAGCTTTAATCGGCTGGCTAGTGAGCAGTTCTTC.

The rearrangement links TRBV7-8 to TRBJ1-5, with unresolved D. Germline V lookup: CDR1 SGHVS, CDR2 FQNEAQ. This CDR3 contains 16 residues. The V end lost 4 bases, the J end lost 5 bases, and 18 bases lay between the germline ends. CDR3 amino acids: CASSSPDVAPHQPQHF. Written as DNA, the CDR3 is TGTGCCAGCAGCTCACCCGACGTTGCCCCACATCAGCCCCAGCATTTT.

The chain couples TRBV28 to TRBJ2-1; D perhaps matches TRBD2 (5 bases). V lost 8 bases and J 1 base, leaving 12 bases between the germline ends. This CDR3 is 14 amino acids long. Germline-derived CDR1 and CDR2 are MDHEN and SYDVKM. CDR3 sequence: CASRTPGSYNEQFF. The CDR3 DNA sequence: TGTGCCAGCCGCACGCCGGGGTCCTACAATGAGCAGTTCTTC.

The CDR3 region is CASSMRTDEAFF. As DNA, the CDR3 is TGTGCCAGTAGTATGAGAACGGACGAAGCTTTCTTT. The chain combines TRBV19 with TRBJ1-1; no definite D call. The V end was cut by 3 bases, the J end by 8 bases, with 10 bases between. Germline assignment: CDR1 LNHDA and CDR2 SQIVND (reference sequence). This CDR3 spans 12 amino acids.

The rearrangement links TRBV2 to TRBJ1-1; no firm D call. The length of the CDR3 is 12 residues. Germline CDR1 and CDR2: SNHLY and FYNNEI. With 8 bases removed from V and 0 bases from J, the gap between germline ends came to 7 bases. The CDR3 sequence is CASGRMNTEAFF. The CDR3 DNA sequence: TGTGCCAGCGGACGGATGAACACTGAAGCTTTCTTT. Complete variable domain (other parts from reference TRBV2 and TRBJ1-1): EPEVTQTPSHQVTQMGQEVILRCVPISNHLYFYWYRQILGQKVEFLVSFYNNEISEKSEIFDDQFSVERPDGSNFTLKIRSTKLEDSAMYFCASGRMNTEAFFGQGTRLTVV.

The chain uses TRBV7-3 and TRBJ2-3, with D perhaps matching TRBD1 or TRBD2 (6 bases each). V was clipped by 3 bases and J by 4 bases, with 8 bases between them. The CDR3 loop spans 13 amino acids. Germline V lookup: CDR1 SGHTA, CDR2 FQGTGA. The CDR3 DNA reads as TGTGCCAGCAGCTTGGGGGGCCCAGATACGCAGTATTTT. Encoded protein: CASSLGGPDTQYF.

V and J are TRBV4-3 and TRBJ2-1; weak D call: TRBD2 (6 bases). The CDR3 contains 16 residues. In germline, CDR1 is LGHNA, CDR2 YSLEER. The ends were cut back, 0 bases at V and 0 bases at J, with 9 bases in the middle. The CDR3 reads CASSQDGGGSYNEQFF. CDR3 in DNA: TGCGCCAGCAGCCAAGACGGGGGAGGCTCCTACAATGAGCAGTTCTTC.

The rearrangement joins TRBV10-3 to TRBJ1-2; D is ambiguous. This CDR3 is 13 amino acids long. Germline loops: CDR1 ENHRY, CDR2 SYGVKD. V gave up 0 bases and J gave up 9 bases, with 11 bases separating them. This chain's CDR3 is CAISESKSTSYTF. The CDR3 DNA is TGTGCCATCAGTGAGTCGAAGTCCACGAGCTACACCTTC.

The genes are TRBV5-5 and TRBJ1-3; D unresolved. CDR3 length: 16 residues. From germline, CDR1 is SGHKS and CDR2 YYEKEE (reference sequence). The V end was cut by 4 bases, the J end by 6 bases, with 20 bases between. In DNA, the CDR3 is TGTGCCAGCAGCCCGCACGTGGGGTCAGATATAAACACCATATATTTT. It specifies CASSPHVGSDINTIYF. Filled out from reference TRBV5-5 and TRBJ1-3, the complete variable domain reads DAGVTQSPTHLIKTRGQQVTLRCSPISGHKSVSWYQQVLGQGPQFIFQYYEKEERGRGNFPDRFSARQFPNYSSELNVNALLLGDSALYLCASSPHVGSDINTIYFGEGSWLTVV.

This clone was seen only once. V usage is TRBV19 and J usage is TRBJ2-7; D unclear. V dropped 5 bases and J dropped 2 bases, with 13 bases sitting between them. This CDR3 is 14 amino acids long. Germline-derived CDR1 and CDR2 are LNHDA and SQIVND (reference sequence). The CDR3 protein is CASSPFMGTYEQYF. Written as DNA, the CDR3 is TGTGCCAGTAGTCCATTCATGGGGACCTACGAGCAGTACTTC.

This rearrangement joins TRBV11-3 to TRBJ2-2; no clear D gene. The CDR3 runs to 18 residues. Germline lookup yields CDR1 SGHNT and CDR2 YENEEA. V lost 0 bases and J lost 3, with 17 bases in between. The CDR3 reads CASSLDGIGVADTGELFF. The CDR3 DNA is TGTGCCAGCAGCTTAGATGGGATCGGCGTAGCTGACACCGGGGAGCTGTTTTTT.

This chain uses TRBV2 with TRBJ1-2; unclear D gene. CDR1 and CDR2 (germline): SNHLY, FYNNEI. CDR3 length: 12 residues. The V gene lost 0 bases and the J gene lost 9 bases, with 8 bases spanning the gap. In DNA form, the CDR3 reads TGTGCCAGCAGTGAAGCAGAGGCGAGCTACACCTTC. Translated, it gives CASSEAEASYTF.

V is TRBV19 and J is TRBJ2-1; D is unresolved. The CDR3 has 15 residues. The germline V gene has CDR1 LNHDA and CDR2 SQIVND (reference sequence). The germline V and J ends were trimmed by 6 bases and 0 bases, with 12 bases remaining between them. The CDR3 bases are TGTGCCAGTAGGGGAAGCGAGAGCTCCTACAATGAGCAGTTCTTC. Translation: CASRGSESSYNEQFF.

The chain uses TRBV7-9 and TRBJ2-7; TRBD1 aligns across 7 bases. With 5 bases clipped from V and 0 bases from J, the junction kept 10 bases outside the gene matches. The CDR3 spans 16 residues. CDR1 and CDR2 (germline): SEHNR, FQNEAQ (reference sequence). CDR3 sequence (DNA): TGTGCCAGCAGCCCTCCCCTGGGACAGAGCTCCTACGAGCAGTACTTC. Translating gives CASSPPLGQSSYEQYF.

The V call is TRBV25-1, the J call TRBJ1-6, with 7 positions matching TRBD1. The CDR3 has 13 residues. V dropped 4 bases and J dropped 10; count of bases not matched to a gene: 4. CDR1 and CDR2 from the germline V gene are MGHDK and SYGVNS. CDR3 in amino acids: CASSGQGGSPLHF. DNA of the CDR3: TGTGCCAGCAGTGGACAGGGTGGATCACCCCTCCACTTT.

The chain recombines TRBV19 with TRBJ1-5; no definite D call. V lost 10 bases to trimming and J lost 4 bases, with 14 bases between them. Germline values: CDR1 LNHDA, CDR2 SQIVND (reference sequence). The CDR3 has 13 residues. In nucleotides, the CDR3 is TGTGCCACCTGCGGGTTCGGGAATCAGCCCCAGCATTTT. It yields the protein CATCGFGNQPQHF.